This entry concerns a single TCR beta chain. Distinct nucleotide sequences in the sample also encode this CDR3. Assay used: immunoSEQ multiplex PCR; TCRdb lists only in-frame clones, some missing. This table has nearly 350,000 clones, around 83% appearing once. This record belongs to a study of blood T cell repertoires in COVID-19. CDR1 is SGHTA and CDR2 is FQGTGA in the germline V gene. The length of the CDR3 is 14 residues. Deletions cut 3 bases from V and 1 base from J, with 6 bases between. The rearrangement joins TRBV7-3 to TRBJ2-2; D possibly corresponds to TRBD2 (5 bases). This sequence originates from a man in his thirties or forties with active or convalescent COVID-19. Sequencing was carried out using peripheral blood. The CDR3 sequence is CASSLSGNTGELFF. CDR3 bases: TGTGCCAGCAGCTTGAGCGGGAACACCGGGGAGCTGTTTTTT.